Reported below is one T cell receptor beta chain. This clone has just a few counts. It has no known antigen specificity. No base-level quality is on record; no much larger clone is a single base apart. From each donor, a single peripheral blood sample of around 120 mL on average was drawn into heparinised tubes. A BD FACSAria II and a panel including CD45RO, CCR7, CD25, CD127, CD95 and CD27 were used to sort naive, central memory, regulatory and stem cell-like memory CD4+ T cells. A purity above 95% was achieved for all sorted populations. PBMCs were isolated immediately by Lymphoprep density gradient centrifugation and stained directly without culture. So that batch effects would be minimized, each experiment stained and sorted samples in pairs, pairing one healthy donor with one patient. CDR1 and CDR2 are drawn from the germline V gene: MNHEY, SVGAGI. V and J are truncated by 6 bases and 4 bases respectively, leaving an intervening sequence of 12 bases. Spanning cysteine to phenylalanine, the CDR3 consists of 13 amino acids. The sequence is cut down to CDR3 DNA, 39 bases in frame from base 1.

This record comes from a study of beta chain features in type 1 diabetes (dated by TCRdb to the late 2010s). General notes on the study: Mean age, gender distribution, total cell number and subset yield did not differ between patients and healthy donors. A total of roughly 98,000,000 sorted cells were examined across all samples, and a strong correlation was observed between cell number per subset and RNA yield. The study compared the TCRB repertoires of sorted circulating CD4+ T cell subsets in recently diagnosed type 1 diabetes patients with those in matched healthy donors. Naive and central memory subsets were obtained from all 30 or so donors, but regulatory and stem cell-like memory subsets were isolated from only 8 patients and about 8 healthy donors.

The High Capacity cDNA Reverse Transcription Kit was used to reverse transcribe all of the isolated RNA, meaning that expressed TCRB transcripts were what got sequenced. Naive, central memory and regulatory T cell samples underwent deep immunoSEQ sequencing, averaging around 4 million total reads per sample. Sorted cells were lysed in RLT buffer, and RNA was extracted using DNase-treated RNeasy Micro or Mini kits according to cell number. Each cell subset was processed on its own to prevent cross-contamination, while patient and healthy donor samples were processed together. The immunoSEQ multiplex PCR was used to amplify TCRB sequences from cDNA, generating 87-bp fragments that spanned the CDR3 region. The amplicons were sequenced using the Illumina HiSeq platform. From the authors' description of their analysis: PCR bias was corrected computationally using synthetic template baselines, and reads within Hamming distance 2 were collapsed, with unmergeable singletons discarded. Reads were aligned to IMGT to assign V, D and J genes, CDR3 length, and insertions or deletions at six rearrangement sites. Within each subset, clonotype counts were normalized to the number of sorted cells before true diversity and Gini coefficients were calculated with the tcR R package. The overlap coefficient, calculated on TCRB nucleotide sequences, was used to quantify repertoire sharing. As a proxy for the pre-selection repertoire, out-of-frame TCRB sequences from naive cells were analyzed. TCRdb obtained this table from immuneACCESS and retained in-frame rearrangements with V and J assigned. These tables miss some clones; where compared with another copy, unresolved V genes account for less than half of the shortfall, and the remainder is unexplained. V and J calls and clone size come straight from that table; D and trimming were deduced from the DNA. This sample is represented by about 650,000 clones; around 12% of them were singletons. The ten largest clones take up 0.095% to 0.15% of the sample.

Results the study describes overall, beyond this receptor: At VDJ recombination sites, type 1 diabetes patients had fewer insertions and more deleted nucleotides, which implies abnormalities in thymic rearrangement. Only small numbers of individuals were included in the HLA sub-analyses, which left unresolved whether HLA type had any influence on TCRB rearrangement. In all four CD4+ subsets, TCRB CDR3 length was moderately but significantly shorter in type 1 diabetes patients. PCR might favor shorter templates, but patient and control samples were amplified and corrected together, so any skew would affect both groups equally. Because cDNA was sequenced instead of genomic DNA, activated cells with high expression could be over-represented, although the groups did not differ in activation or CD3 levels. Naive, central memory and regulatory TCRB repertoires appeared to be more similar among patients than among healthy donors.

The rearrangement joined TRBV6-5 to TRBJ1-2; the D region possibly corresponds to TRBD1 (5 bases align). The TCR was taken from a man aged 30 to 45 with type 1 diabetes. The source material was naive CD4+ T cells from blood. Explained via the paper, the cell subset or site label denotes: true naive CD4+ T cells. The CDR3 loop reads CASRPDSLYGYTF. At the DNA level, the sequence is TGTGCCAGCAGACCCGACAGCCTCTATGGCTACACCTTC.